This T cell receptor beta chain was obtained from a study of metastatic and nonmetastatic thyroid tumors (dated by TCRdb to about 2020). Turning to the overall study: For patients with malignant and with benign thyroid disease, the researchers compared repertoires between peripheral blood samples and tumor or nodule tissue samples.

No patient had received any treatment before thyroid surgery. The study retrospectively analysed patient clinical samples collected from the early 2010s to the late 2010s using T-cell receptor beta sequencing. From the cysteine through the phenylalanine, the CDR3 covers 16 amino acids. The CDR3 DNA has 48 bases and is translated from base 1. V was cut back by 0 bases and J by 5 bases, leaving a gap of 16 bases between them. Based on the germline V gene, the CDR1 and CDR2 sequences are KGHSH and LQKENI. The library was prepared using PCR. The sequencer was an Illumina HiSeq 4000. The TCR beta-chain CDR3 region of each patient was profiled by high-throughput sequencing. The study's own analysis went as follows. The researchers built a classifier to tell apart papillary thyroid cancer patients with distant metastasis, based on CDR3 differences among clinicopathological groups. To measure repertoire diversity the researchers used the Shannon index, while the Morisita-Horn index served to gauge how similar the tumor and blood repertoires were. Starting from the raw public reads, TCRdb applied fastp trimming at Q25, assembled clones with MiXCR and retained in-frame beta chains. TCRdb, not the original authors, processed these V and J calls. The sample records about 16,000 clones, under 40% of which are singletons. The ten biggest clones cover 9.5% to 15% of the sample.

At least ten counts were recorded for this clone. The target of this receptor is not known. Per-base quality was not reported, and no clone a single base away is much larger than it. What the research found in general, with its limitations: TCR beta diversity was reported as significantly higher in malignant tumors than in benign nodules, in both blood and tumor samples.

The receptor's source is a male donor with papillary thyroid cancer or a benign thyroid nodule (not recorded which). Some clones in this sample may be carry-over from other donors' samples. Material: tumor tissue. This chain joins TRBV18 to TRBJ1-1, with a weak D call of TRBD1 (6 bases match). In nucleotide form, the sequence is TGTGCCAGCTCACCACCGATTGGGCCACAGGGAACTGAAGCTTTCTTT. Its product reads: CASSPPIGPQGTEAFF.